Below, one T cell receptor (beta chain) is given with its context. The record originates from a study of blood T cell repertoires in COVID-19. Turning to the study itself: In each case, the material was cDNA or gDNA derived from T cells, B-cell-depleted T cells, or PBMCs.

The CDR3 contains 16 residues. Germline CDR1 and CDR2: KGHDR and SFDVKD. Trimming removed 3 bases from V and 4 bases from J; junction bases left unmatched: 7. The repertoire was sequenced with immunoSEQ multiplex PCR; TCRdb's copy has only in-frame clones and lacks some. The table records about 86,000 clones, roughly 91% of them present only once. Sequenced: PBMCs or T cells enriched from blood (not recorded which). This TCR derives from a woman aged 50 to 65 with acute COVID-19. The rearrangement uses TRBV24-1 and TRBJ2-5, with 10 bases that match TRBD2. In DNA, the CDR3 is TGTGCCACCAGTGATCTCTCAGCGGGAGGGTTAGAGACCCAGTACTTC. Protein: CATSDLSAGGLETQYF.